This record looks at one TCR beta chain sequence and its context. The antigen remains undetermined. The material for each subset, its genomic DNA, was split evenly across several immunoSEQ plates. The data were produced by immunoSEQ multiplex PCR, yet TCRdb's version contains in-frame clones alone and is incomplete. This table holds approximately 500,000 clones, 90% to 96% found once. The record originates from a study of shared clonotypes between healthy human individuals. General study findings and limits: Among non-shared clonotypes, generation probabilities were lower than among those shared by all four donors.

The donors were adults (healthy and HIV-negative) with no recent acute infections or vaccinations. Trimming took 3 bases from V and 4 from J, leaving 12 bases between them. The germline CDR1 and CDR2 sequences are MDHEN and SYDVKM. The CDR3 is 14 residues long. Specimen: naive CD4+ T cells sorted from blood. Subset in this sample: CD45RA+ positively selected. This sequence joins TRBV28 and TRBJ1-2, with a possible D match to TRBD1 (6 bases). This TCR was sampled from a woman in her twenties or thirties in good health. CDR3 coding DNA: TGTGCCAGCAGTTTTAATCTACAGGGCTATGGCTACACCTTC. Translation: CASSFNLQGYGYTF.